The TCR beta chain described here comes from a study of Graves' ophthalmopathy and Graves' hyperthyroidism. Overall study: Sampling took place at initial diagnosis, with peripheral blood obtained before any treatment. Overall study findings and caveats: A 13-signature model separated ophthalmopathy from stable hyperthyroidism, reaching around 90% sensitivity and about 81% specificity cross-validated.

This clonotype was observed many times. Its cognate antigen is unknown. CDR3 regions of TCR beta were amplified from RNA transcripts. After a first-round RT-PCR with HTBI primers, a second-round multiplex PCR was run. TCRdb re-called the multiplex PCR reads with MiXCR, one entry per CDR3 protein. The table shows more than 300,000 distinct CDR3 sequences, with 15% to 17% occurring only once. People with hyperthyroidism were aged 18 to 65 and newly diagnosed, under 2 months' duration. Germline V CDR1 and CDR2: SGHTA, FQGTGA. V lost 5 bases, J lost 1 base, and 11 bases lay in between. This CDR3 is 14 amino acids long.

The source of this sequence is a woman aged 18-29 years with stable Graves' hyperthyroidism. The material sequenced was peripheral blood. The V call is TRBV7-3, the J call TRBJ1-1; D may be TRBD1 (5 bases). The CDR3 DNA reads TGTGCCAGCAGCGCCGCAGGGACGAACACTGAAGCTTTCTTT. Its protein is CASSAAGTNTEAFF.